Below, 32 T cell receptor beta chains from the same sample are listed, as sequenced in a study of blood T cell repertoires in COVID-19. Using immunoSEQ multiplex PCR, the repertoire was profiled, and TCRdb retains in-frame clones only, with some absent. The table shows about 190,000 clones, with 70% to 90% occurring only once. Sequences were obtained from peripheral blood. Receptor source: a woman aged 40 to 50 who had recovered from COVID-19.

The chain uses TRBV7-8 and TRBJ2-7; the D is unclear. This CDR3 has 14 residues. V gave up 5 bases and J gave up 3 bases, with 14 bases separating them. Germline CDR1 SGHVS, CDR2 FQNEAQ. DNA for the CDR3: TGTGCCAGCAGCCCCTACCGACTGAACTACGAGCAGTACTTC. The encoded protein is CASSPYRLNYEQYF.

This sequence joins TRBV19 and TRBJ2-3; D is unclear. The V end was cut by 0 bases, the J end by 0 bases, with 4 bases between. CDR3 length: 14 amino acids. Germline V gives CDR1 LNHDA, CDR2 SQIVND (reference sequence). The CDR3 is CASSIDPSTDTQYF. The CDR3 coding sequence is TGTGCCAGTAGTATAGACCCAAGCACAGATACGCAGTATTTT.

This rearrangement joins TRBV14 to TRBJ2-7; D unresolved. Trimming stripped 3 bases from V and 2 bases from J, with 2 bases between. The CDR3 is made up of 11 amino acids. Looked up from germline, CDR1 is SGHDN and CDR2 is FVKESK. The DNA for the CDR3 is TGTGCCAGCAGCCACGCCTACGAGCAGTACTTC. As protein: CASSHAYEQYF.

The J gene is TRBJ1-5, the V gene TRBV7-2; TRBD1 is a possible D gene (6 bases). Germline V gives CDR1 SGHTA, CDR2 FQGNSA. CDR3 length equals 15 residues. The V end was cut by 1 base, the J end by 6 bases, with 13 bases between. For the CDR3, the DNA is TGTGCCAGCAGCTTAGAACGCAGAGGGGGTCAGCCCCAGCATTTT. Translated: CASSLERRGGQPQHF.

The chain recombines TRBV11-2 with TRBJ2-4, with D perhaps TRBD1 (6 bases). Germline values: CDR1 SGHAT, CDR2 FQNNGV. The CDR3 runs to 15 residues. V lost 2 bases, J lost 15 bases, and 23 bases lay in between. CDR3 in DNA: TGTGCCAGCAGCTTAACCCCTTTAGAACAGGGATTGGTGTACTTC. Its translation: CASSLTPLEQGLVYF.

The J gene is TRBJ1-2, the V gene TRBV6-5; D not resolved. Trimming shortened V by 5 bases and J by 8 bases, and 15 bases separated the two germline ends. CDR3 length: 13 amino acids. Germline loops: CDR1 MNHEY, CDR2 SVGAGI. The CDR3 DNA follows: TGTGCCAGCAGTCGACGAACAGATCTCGGCTACACCTTC. This codes for CASSRRTDLGYTF.

The chain couples TRBV7-2 to TRBJ2-5; D possibly corresponds to TRBD2 (5 bases). This CDR3 region has 14 residues. CDR1 and CDR2 (germline): SGHTA, FQGNSA. The V end lost 4 bases, the J end lost 5 bases, and 14 bases lay between the germline ends. Here the CDR3 reads CASSSGGLGETQYF. CDR3 sequence (DNA): TGTGCCAGCAGCTCCGGCGGGTTGGGGGAGACCCAGTACTTC.

This chain links TRBV9 with TRBJ2-2; 11 bases are a match to TRBD2. CDR1 SGDLS and CDR2 YYNGEE come from the germline V gene. V gave up 3 bases and J gave up 5 bases; unmatched junction bases: 15. The CDR3 runs 19 residues. CDR3 nucleotides: TGTGCCAGCAGCGAGCGAGATTCCGGGACTAGCGGTCGAACCGGGGAGCTGTTTTTT. This codes for CASSERDSGTSGRTGELFF.

The chain couples TRBV5-1 to TRBJ2-1; D remains ambiguous. Trimming cost V 4 bases and J 2 bases, with 10 bases left between them. In germline, CDR1 is SGHRS, CDR2 YFSETQ. The CDR3 runs 14 residues. The CDR3 protein is CASSGPEPYNEQFF. The CDR3 nucleotides read TGCGCCAGCAGCGGCCCGGAGCCCTACAATGAGCAGTTCTTC.

CDR3 coding DNA: TGTGCCAGTAGTAACAGGGAAAGGAACACTGAAGCTTTCTTT. It is translated as CASSNRERNTEAFF. The chain employs TRBV19 and TRBJ1-1; maybe TRBD1 (6 bases). CDR3 size: 14 residues. V dropped 4 bases and J dropped 1 base, with 10 bases sitting between them. The V gene's germline CDR1 is LNHDA and CDR2 SQIVND (reference sequence).

The V and J genes are TRBV7-6 and TRBJ1-5; 9 nucleotides align to TRBD1. Germline V CDR1 and CDR2: SGHVS, FNYEAQ. Losses at the gene ends were 2 bases for V and 7 bases for J; bases not matched to a gene: 6. The CDR3 runs 15 residues. As DNA, the CDR3 is TGTGCCAGCAGCTTATTAGGGACAGGGTCCCAGCCCCAGCATTTT. It yields the protein CASSLLGTGSQPQHF.

The gene calls are TRBV5-1 and TRBJ2-3; 7 bases agree with TRBD2. V was clipped by 3 bases and J by 4 bases; unmatched bases: 8. Germline V gene data show CDR1 as SGHRS and CDR2 as YFSETQ. This CDR3 comprises 15 residues. The CDR3 region has the DNA TGCGCCAGCAGCTACCCCCGGGAGGTGCCAGATACGCAGTATTTT. Its protein product is CASSYPREVPDTQYF.

Details on this clone: The same CDR3 also results from other DNA sequences found in this sample. The V and J genes are TRBV10-3 and TRBJ1-3, with unresolved D. This CDR3 has 14 residues. Trimming removed 3 bases at V and 0 bases at J, with 6 bases between. CDR1 and CDR2 from the germline V gene are ENHRY and SYGVKD. This CDR3 reads CAISDGSSGNTIYF. CDR3 DNA sequence: TGTGCCATCAGTGATGGCAGCTCTGGAAACACCATATATTTT.

The chain employs TRBV7-2 and TRBJ1-2; maybe TRBD1 (5 bases). CDR3 length equals 15 residues. Trimming removed 4 bases at V and 5 bases at J, with 17 bases between. CDR1 is SGHTA and CDR2 is FQGNSA in the germline V gene. Here the CDR3 reads CASSSGTWLEYGYTF. CDR3 sequence (DNA): TGTGCCAGCAGCTCCGGGACTTGGTTAGAGTATGGCTACACCTTC.

The chain joins TRBV10-2 to TRBJ2-6; 10 nucleotides align to TRBD2. The CDR3 has 18 amino acids. Losses at the gene ends were 7 bases for V and 4 bases for J; bases not matched to a gene: 13. The germline V gene encodes CDR1 WSHSY and CDR2 SAAADI. The DNA for the CDR3 is TGCGCCAGCACTGGGACTAGCGCGATGTCCGGCGGGGCCAACGTCCTGACTTTC. This codes for CASTGTSAMSGGANVLTF.

The CDR3 region has the DNA TGTGCCAGCGGACTAGCGGGAGAGTACAATGAGCAGTTCTTC. Encoded protein: CASGLAGEYNEQFF. The V gene is TRBV6-5, the J gene TRBJ2-1; TRBD2 matches 13 bases. The CDR3 is 14 residues long. Germline CDR1 and CDR2: MNHEY and SVGAGI. Unmatched junction bases numbered 2, after V lost 8 bases and J lost 4 bases.

This sequence joins TRBV28 and TRBJ2-7; the match to TRBD2 covers 11 bases. This CDR3 has 14 residues. From germline, CDR1 is MDHEN and CDR2 SYDVKM. Germline trimming cut 6 bases from V and 3 bases from J; bases unmatched to any gene: 4. CDR3 region: CASRITSGSYEQYF. The CDR3 DNA reads TGTGCCAGCAGAATTACTAGCGGGAGCTACGAGCAGTACTTC.

This clone was seen only once. The CDR3 DNA sequence: TGTGCCAGCAGCCCAACAGGGGTCTCTGGAAACACCATATATTTT. As protein: CASSPTGVSGNTIYF. The rearrangement links TRBV7-9 to TRBJ1-3; 7 positions match TRBD1. Looked up from germline, CDR1 is SEHNR and CDR2 is FQNEAQ (reference sequence). Germline trimming cut 5 bases from V and 0 bases from J; bases unmatched to any gene: 4. CDR3 size: 15 residues.

The CDR3 reads CAWSVLGLAGDNEQFF. CDR3 DNA: TGTGCCTGGAGTGTACTCGGACTAGCGGGAGACAATGAGCAGTTCTTC. The chain employs TRBV30 and TRBJ2-1; 13 bases are a match to TRBD2. The CDR3 is made up of 16 amino acids. Unmatched junction bases numbered 4, after V lost 0 bases and J lost 5 bases. Per the germline V gene, CDR1 is GTSNPN and CDR2 is SVGIG (reference sequence). The full variable domain, completed using reference TRBV30 and TRBJ2-1, is SQTIHQWPATLVQPVGSPLSLECTVEGTSNPNLYWYRQAAGRGLQLLFYSVGIGQISSEVPQNLSASRPQDRQFILSSKKLLLSDSGFYLCAWSVLGLAGDNEQFFGPGTRLTVL.

This rearrangement joins TRBV24-1 to TRBJ2-1; TRBD2 matches 7 bases. The CDR3 has 14 residues. V gave up 8 bases and J gave up 6 bases; unmatched junction bases: 9. CDR1 is KGHDR and CDR2 is SFDVKD in the germline V gene. The CDR3 protein is CATTGEGRFNEQFF. In nucleotides, the CDR3 is TGTGCCACCACCGGGGAGGGGCGATTCAATGAGCAGTTCTTC.

This chain links TRBV13 with TRBJ2-1; weak D call: TRBD2 (5 bases). Germline-derived CDR1 and CDR2 are PRHDT and FYEKMQ (reference sequence). This CDR3 is 12 amino acids long. The germline V and J ends were trimmed by 6 bases and 8 bases, with 11 bases remaining between them. In DNA, the CDR3 is TGTGCCAGCAGTACCGGGGAGCATGAGCAGTTCTTC. Protein: CASSTGEHEQFF.

The chain's CDR3 is CASSPSLAGGTDTQYF. CDR3 in DNA: TGTGCCAGCAGCCCATCACTAGCGGGAGGCACAGATACGCAGTATTTT. The V call is TRBV7-9, the J call TRBJ2-3; 11 positions agree with TRBD2. This CDR3 comprises 16 residues. Germline V gives CDR1 SEHNR, CDR2 FQNEAQ (reference sequence). Trimming at V came to 5 bases and at J to 1 base, leaving 5 bases not matched to a gene.

The chain has TRBV7-9 and TRBJ2-2; D might be TRBD1 (5 bases). Germline CDR1 reads SEHNR; CDR2 reads FQNEAQ (reference sequence). The germline V and J ends were trimmed by 11 bases and 6 bases, with 10 bases remaining between them. CDR3 length: 11 residues. The CDR3 DNA follows: TGTGCCGGTAAAGGGGCCGGGGAGCTGTTTTTT. Translated: CAGKGAGELFF.

Points on this clone: This sample also contains other DNA sequences that code for the same CDR3. The rearrangement links TRBV4-1 to TRBJ2-7; 10 bases agree with TRBD2. The length of the CDR3 is 15 residues. The germline V gene encodes CDR1 MGHRA and CDR2 YSYEKL. Unmatched junction bases numbered 4, after V lost 2 bases and J lost 3 bases. The CDR3, as DNA: TGCGCCAGCAGCCAACCTACTAGCGGGAACTACGAGCAGTACTTC. Translating it yields CASSQPTSGNYEQYF.

The chain joins TRBV11-2 to TRBJ1-5, with D possibly TRBD1 on 6 matching bases. Trimming left V 7 bases short and J 1 base short, with 14 bases between. Germline CDR1 and CDR2: SGHAT and FQNNGV. The CDR3 consists of 15 residues. CDR3 loop: CASTPGVGSNQPQHF. The CDR3 DNA is TGTGCCAGCACGCCAGGGGTTGGGAGCAATCAGCCCCAGCATTTT.

This chain links TRBV5-4 with TRBJ2-4; 11 bases are a match to TRBD1. The CDR3 runs to 13 residues. V lost 3 bases to trimming and J lost 8 bases; unmatched junction nucleotides: 1. The V gene's germline CDR1 is SGHNT and CDR2 YYREEE (reference sequence). The DNA for the CDR3 is TGTGCCAGCAGCTGGGGACAGGGGGACATTCAGTACTTC. This codes for CASSWGQGDIQYF.

This chain's CDR3 is CASSWALQGAITEAFF. The CDR3 DNA reads TGTGCCAGCAGTTGGGCCTTACAGGGTGCGATCACTGAAGCTTTCTTT. This rearrangement joins TRBV6-2 or TRBV6-3 to TRBJ1-1; weak D call: TRBD1 (6 bases). The CDR3 contains 16 residues. Germline V gives CDR1 MNHEY, CDR2 SVGEGT. The V and J ends lost 4 bases and 4 bases respectively, with 19 bases between them.

The chain combines TRBV15 with TRBJ1-1, with TRBD1 matching over 7 bases. Germline-derived CDR1 and CDR2 are LNHNV and YYDKDF (reference sequence). With 0 bases clipped from V and 7 bases from J, the junction kept 8 bases outside the gene matches. This CDR3 has 15 amino acids. DNA of the CDR3: TGTGCCACCAGCAGAGACCAAGGGGGACAGCTTGAAGCTTTCTTT. Translation: CATSRDQGGQLEAFF.

The chain has TRBV4-3 and TRBJ2-2; possibly TRBD2 for D (6 bases). CDR1 is LGHNA and CDR2 is YSLEER in the germline V gene. The CDR3 loop spans 14 amino acids. V lost 1 base to trimming and J lost 5 bases, with 8 bases between them. CDR3 bases: TGCGCCAGCAGCCAAGGGACTACTACCGGGGAGCTGTTTTTT. Its translation is CASSQGTTTGELFF.

This chain joins TRBV7-9 and TRBJ2-3; D unclear. In germline, CDR1 is SEHNR, CDR2 FQNEAQ (reference sequence). With 6 bases removed from V and 6 bases from J, the gap between germline ends came to 10 bases. The CDR3 contains 12 residues. CDR3 DNA sequence: TGTGCCAGCAGTTCTCCTCTGGATACGCAGTATTTT. Translation: CASSSPLDTQYF.

This rearrangement joins TRBV11-2 to TRBJ2-5, with 9 bases lining up with TRBD1. The CDR3 runs 19 residues. CDR1 is SGHAT and CDR2 is FQNNGV in the germline V gene. Losses at the gene ends were 5 bases for V and 3 bases for J; bases not matched to a gene: 19. The chain's CDR3 is CASSRGQGTLVGWEETQYF. CDR3 DNA sequence: TGTGCCAGCAGCCGGGGACAGGGAACCCTGGTGGGATGGGAAGAGACCCAGTACTTC.

This chain joins TRBV29-1 and TRBJ2-5, with 11 bases matching TRBD1. The V segment lost 5 bases and the J segment 5 bases; nucleotides outside the gene matches: 7. Germline V gene sequence: CDR1 SQVTM, CDR2 ANQGSEA. CDR3 length: 14 residues. The CDR3 bases are TGCAGCGTTAAAAGGGACAGGGGGGCTGAGACCCAGTACTTC. This codes for CSVKRDRGAETQYF.